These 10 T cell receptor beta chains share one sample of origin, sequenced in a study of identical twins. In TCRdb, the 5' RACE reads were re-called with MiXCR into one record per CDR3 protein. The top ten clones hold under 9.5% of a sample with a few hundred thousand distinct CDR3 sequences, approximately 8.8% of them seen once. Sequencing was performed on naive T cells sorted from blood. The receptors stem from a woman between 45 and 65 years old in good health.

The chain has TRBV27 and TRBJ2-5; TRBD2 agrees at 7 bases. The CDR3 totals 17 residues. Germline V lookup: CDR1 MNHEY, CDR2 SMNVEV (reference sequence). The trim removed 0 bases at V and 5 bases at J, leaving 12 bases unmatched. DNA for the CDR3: TGTGCCAGCAGTTTATCCCAGGACGGGGGAGCGGGGGAGACCCAGTACTTC. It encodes CASSLSQDGGAGETQYF.

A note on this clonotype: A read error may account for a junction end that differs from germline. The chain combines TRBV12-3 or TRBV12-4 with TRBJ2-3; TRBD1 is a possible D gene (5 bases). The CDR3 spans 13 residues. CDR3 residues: CASSPTGTGTQYF. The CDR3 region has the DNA TGTGCCAGCAGTCCCACAGGTACAGGTACGCAGTATTTT.

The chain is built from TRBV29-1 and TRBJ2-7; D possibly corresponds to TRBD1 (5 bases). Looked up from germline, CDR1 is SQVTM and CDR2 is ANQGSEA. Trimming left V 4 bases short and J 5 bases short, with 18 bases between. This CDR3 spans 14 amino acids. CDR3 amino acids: CSVARTTGIDEQYF. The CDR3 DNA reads TGCAGCGTTGCCCGGACCACAGGTATCGACGAGCAGTACTTC.

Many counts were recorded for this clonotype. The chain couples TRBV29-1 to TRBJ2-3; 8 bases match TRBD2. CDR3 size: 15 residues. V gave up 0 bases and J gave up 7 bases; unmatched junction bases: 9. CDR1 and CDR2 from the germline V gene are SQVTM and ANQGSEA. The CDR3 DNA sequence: TGCAGCGTTGAAGAACGGACGGGAGGGCCAAATACGCAGTATTTT. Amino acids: CSVEERTGGPNTQYF.

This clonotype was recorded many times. The CDR3 loop reads CASRDGETVRAEAFF. CDR3 nucleotide sequence: TGTGCCAGCAGGGACGGGGAAACAGTACGCGCTGAAGCTTTCTTT. This sequence joins TRBV11-2 and TRBJ1-1; D gene ambiguous. Germline V CDR1 and CDR2: SGHAT, FQNNGV. Between the trimmed V and J ends, which lost 6 bases and 6 bases, there was a span of 20 bases. The CDR3 runs 15 residues.

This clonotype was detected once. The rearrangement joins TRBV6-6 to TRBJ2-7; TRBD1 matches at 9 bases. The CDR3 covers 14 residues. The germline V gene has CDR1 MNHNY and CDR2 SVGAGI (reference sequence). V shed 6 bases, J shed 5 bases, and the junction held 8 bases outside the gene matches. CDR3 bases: TGTGCCAGCAGACTGGGGACAGGGACGGACGAGCAGTACTTC. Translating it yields CASRLGTGTDEQYF.

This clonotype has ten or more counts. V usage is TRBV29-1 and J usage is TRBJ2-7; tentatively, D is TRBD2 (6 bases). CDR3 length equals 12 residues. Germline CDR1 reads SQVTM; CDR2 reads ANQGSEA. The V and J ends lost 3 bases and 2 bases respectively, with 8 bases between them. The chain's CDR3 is CSVDGGTYEQYF. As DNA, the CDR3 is TGCAGCGTTGACGGGGGAACCTACGAGCAGTACTTC.

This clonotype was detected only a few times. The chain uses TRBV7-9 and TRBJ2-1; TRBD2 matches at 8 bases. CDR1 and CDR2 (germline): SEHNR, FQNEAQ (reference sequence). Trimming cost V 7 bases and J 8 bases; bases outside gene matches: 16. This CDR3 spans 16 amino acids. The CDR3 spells CASIDLRSGSLYEQFF. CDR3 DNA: TGTGCCAGCATCGACTTAAGGAGCGGGAGTCTCTATGAGCAGTTCTTC.

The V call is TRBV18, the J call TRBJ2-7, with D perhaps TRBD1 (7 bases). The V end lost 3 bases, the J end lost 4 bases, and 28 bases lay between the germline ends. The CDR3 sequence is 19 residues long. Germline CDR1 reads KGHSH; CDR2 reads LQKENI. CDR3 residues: CASSPGGDSFSGDDYEQYV. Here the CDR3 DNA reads TGTGCCAGCTCACCCGGTGGGGACAGCTTTTCGGGGGATGATTACGAGCAGTACGTC.

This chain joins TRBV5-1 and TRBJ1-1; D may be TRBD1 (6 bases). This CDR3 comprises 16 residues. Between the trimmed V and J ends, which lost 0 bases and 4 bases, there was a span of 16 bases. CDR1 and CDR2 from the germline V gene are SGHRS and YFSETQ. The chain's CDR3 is CASSLGPGAMSTEAFF. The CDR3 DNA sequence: TGCGCCAGCAGCTTGGGGCCGGGGGCAATGAGCACTGAAGCTTTCTTT.